The T cell receptor (beta chain) described here comes from a study of T-cell memory formation after mild COVID-19 (dated by TCRdb to 2020 to 2023). For the study in its entirety: Most TCR sequence clusters were specific to one of the two donors. T-cell clones expanding and contracting after mild COVID-19 in two donors were tracked by longitudinal TCRalpha and TCRbeta repertoire sequencing. Two young, previously healthy adult volunteers made up the cohort, one male and one female. The paper as a whole reports these results and caveats: Clones contracting from day 15 to 85 had balanced CD4/CD8 phenotypes, while a second wave expanding from day 15 to 37 was biased towards CD4+. Contracting CD4+ clones were found mainly in CM and EM memory subsets, while CD8+ clones were enriched in EMRA. Only a couple of mild cases were covered by the study, and larger cohorts that include severe cases with pre-infection samples were considered necessary. SARS-CoV-2 specificity of the second-wave clones peaking on day 37 was not confirmed. The detection of some responding clones in pre-infection memory suggests that pre-existing cross-reactive memory T cells joined the SARS-CoV-2 response.

Ficoll-Paque density gradient centrifugation was the method used to isolate PBMCs. With respect to this clonotype: Its binding antigen is unknown. Base-call qualities are not available, and no considerably larger clone is one nucleotide away.

The instrument was an Illumina NovaSeq 6000. TCRalpha and TCRbeta cDNA libraries were built by 5'RACE with constant-segment primers, adding sample barcodes and unique molecular identifiers. RNA was extracted from every sample with Trizol reagent. The libraries were amplified in two PCR steps, and the second step added a second sample barcode and Illumina TruSeq adapters. Sequencing of the libraries was done on an Illumina NovaSeq, producing 2 x 150 bp paired-end reads. As for how the authors treated the data: Reads were demultiplexed and collapsed into UMI-guided consensus sequences with migec v1.2.7. Using mixcr v2.1.11, the UMI consensuses were aligned to TRA and TRB V and J templates and assembled into clonotypes. Clonotypes were classified as expanded or contracted when called significant by both edgeR and NoisET, with noise models trained on biological replicates. For edgeR calls, the thresholds were a false discovery rate-adjusted p below 0.01 and a log2 fold-change of 1. As an exploratory analysis of dynamics, max-normalized trajectories of the 1000 most abundant clonotypes were examined by PCA with hierarchical clustering. The CD4 or CD8 phenotype of responding clones was assigned using the separately sequenced CD4+ and CD8+ repertoires. Using fastp trimming at Q25 and MiXCR clonotype assembly, TCRdb reanalyzed the public sequencing data and kept in-frame beta chains. Rows are unified per CDR3 protein, each entry keeping the most common DNA and genes. TCRdb, rather than the study authors, made the V and J calls. This sample is represented by 400,000 to 500,000 distinct CDR3 sequences; around 18% of them were singletons. In total, the top ten clones hold about 8.8% of the sample.

The source of this sequence is an adult woman who had mild COVID-19 (a few samples of this study predate the infection). The sample titles of this study are shuffled in the database, so cell type and time point are left out; the donor was told from shared clones. Sequences were obtained from PBMCs or a T cell subset sorted from them (not recorded which).

The CDR3 protein: CASTWGDTEAFF. The DNA reads TGTGCCAGCACCTGGGGGGACACTGAAGCTTTCTTT. The rearranged segments are TRBV6-2 or TRBV6-3 and TRBJ1-1, with TRBD1 tentatively as D gene (5 bases match). Reading the germline V gene gives CDR1 MNHEY and CDR2 SVGEGT. Taken from cysteine to phenylalanine, the CDR3 has 12 residues. Left in the record is the CDR3 DNA by itself, 36 bases read in frame from the first base. At the junction V is shortened by 7 bases and J by 3 bases, with 9 bases in between.